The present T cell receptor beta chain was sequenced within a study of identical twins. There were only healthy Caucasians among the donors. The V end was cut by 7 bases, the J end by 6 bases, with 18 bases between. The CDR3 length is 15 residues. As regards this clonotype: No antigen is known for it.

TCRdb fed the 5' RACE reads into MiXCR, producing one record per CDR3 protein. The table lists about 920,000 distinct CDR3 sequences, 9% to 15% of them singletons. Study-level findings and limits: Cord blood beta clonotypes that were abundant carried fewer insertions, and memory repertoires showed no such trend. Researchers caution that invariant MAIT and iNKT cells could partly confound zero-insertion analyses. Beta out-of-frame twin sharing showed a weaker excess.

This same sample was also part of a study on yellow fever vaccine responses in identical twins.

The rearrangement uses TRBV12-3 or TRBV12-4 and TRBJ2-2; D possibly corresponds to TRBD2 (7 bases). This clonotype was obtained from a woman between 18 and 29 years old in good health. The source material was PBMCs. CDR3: CASTLGGGIAGELFF. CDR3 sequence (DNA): TGTGCCAGCACCCTAGGGGGGGGGATAGCCGGGGAGCTGTTTTTT.